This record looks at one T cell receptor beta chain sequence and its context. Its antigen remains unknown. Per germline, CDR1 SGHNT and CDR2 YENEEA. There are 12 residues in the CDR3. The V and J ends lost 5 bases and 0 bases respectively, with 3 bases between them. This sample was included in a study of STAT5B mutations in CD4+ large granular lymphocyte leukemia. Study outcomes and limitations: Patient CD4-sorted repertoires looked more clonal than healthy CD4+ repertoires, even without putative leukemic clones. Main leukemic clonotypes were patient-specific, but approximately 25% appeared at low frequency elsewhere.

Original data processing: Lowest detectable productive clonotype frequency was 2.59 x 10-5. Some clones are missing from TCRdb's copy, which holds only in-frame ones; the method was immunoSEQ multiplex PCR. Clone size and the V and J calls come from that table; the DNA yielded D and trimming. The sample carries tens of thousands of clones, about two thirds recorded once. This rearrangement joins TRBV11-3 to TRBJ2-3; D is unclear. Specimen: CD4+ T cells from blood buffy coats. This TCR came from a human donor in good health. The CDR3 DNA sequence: TGTGCCAGCAGCCCCAGCACAGATACGCAGTATTTT. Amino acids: CASSPSTDTQYF. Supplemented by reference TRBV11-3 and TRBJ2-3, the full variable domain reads EAGVVQSPRYKIIEKKQPVAFWCNPISGHNTLYWYLQNLGQGPELLIRYENEEAVDDSQLPKDRFSAERLKGVDSTLKIQPAELGDSAVYLCASSPSTDTQYFGPGTRLTVL.